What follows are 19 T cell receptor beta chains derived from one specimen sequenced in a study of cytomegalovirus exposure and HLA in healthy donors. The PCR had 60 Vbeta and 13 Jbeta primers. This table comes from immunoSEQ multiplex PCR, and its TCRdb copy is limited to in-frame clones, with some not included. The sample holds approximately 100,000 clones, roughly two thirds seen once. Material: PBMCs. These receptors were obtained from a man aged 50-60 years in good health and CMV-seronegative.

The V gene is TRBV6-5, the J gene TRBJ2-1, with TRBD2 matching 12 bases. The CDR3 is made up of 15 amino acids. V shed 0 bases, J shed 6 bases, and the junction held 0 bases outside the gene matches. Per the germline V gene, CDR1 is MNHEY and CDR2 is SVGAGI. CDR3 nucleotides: TGTGCCAGCAGTTACTCGGGACTAGCGGGCAATGAGCAGTTCTTC. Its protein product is CASSYSGLAGNEQFF.

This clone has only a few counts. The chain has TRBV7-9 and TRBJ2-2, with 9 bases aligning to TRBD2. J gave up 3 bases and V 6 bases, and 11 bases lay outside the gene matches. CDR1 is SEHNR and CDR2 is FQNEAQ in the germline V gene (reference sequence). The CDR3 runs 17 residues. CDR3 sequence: CASSQSGRRADTGELFF. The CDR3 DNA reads TGTGCCAGCAGTCAAAGCGGGAGGAGGGCGGACACCGGGGAGCTGTTTTTT.

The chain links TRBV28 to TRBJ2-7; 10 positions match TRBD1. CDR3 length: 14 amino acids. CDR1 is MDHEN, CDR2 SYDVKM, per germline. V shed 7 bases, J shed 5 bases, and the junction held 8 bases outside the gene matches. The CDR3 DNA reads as TGTGCCAGCATAGGGGGACAGGGGACCGACGAGCAGTACTTC. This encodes CASIGGQGTDEQYF.

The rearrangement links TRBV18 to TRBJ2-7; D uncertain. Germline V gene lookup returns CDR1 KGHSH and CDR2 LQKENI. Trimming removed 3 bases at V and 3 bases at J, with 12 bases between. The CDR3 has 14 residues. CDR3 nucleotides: TGTGCCAGCTCACCTTCGAGGCGTATCTACGAGCAGTACTTC. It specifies CASSPSRRIYEQYF.

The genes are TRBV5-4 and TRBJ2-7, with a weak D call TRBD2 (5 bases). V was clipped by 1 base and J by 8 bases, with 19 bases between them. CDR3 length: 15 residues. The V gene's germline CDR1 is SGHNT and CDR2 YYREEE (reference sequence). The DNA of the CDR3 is TGTGCCAGCAGCTTGAGTGGGAGTAATCTTGGCAAGCAGTACTTC. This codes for CASSLSGSNLGKQYF.

CDR3 region: CASTIQGAGELFF. CDR3 sequence (DNA): TGTGCCAGCACGATACAGGGCGCCGGGGAGCTGTTTTTT. The chain recombines TRBV28 with TRBJ2-2; a weak D match, TRBD1 (6 bases). Deletions cut 7 bases from V and 6 bases from J, with 12 bases between. Germline CDR1 MDHEN, CDR2 SYDVKM. This CDR3 contains 13 residues.

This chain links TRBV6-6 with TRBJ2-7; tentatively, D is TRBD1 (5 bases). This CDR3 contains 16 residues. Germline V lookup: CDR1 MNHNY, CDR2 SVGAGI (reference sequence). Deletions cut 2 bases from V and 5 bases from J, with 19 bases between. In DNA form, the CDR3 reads TGTGCCAGCAGTTACGCCGTCAGGGCCCGAATGGACGAGCAGTACTTC. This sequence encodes CASSYAVRARMDEQYF.

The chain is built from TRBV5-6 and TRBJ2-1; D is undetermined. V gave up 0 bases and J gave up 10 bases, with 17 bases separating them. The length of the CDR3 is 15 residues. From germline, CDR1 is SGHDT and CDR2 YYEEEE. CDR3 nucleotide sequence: TGTGCCAGCAGCTTGGCCGAGACTCCGAGAGCAGAGCAGTTCTTC. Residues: CASSLAETPRAEQFF.

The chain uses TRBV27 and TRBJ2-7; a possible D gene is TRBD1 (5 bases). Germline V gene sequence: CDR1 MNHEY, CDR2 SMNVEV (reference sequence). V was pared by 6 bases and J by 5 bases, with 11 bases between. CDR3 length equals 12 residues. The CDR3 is CASRQDDHEQYF. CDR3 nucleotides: TGTGCCAGCAGACAGGACGACCACGAGCAGTACTTC.

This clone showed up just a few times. CDR3 amino acids: CASSARDAGETQYF. Written as DNA, the CDR3 is TGTGCCAGCAGCGCACGGGACGCGGGGGAGACCCAGTACTTC. The rearrangement links TRBV7-9 to TRBJ2-5; perhaps TRBD2 as D (6 bases). Deletions cut 5 bases from V and 5 bases from J, with 15 bases between. The length of the CDR3 is 14 residues. Germline-derived CDR1 and CDR2 are SEHNR and FQNEAQ (reference sequence). Supplemented by reference TRBV7-9 and TRBJ2-5, the full variable domain reads DTGVSQNPRHKITKRGQNVTFRCDPISEHNRLYWYRQTLGQGPEFLTYFQNEAQLEKSRLLSDRFSAERPKGSFSTLEIQRTEQGDSAMYLCASSARDAGETQYFGPGTRLLVL.

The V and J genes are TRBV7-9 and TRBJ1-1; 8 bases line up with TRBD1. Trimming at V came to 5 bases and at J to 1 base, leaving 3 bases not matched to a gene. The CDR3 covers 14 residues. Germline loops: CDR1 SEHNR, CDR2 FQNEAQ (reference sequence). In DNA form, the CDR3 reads TGTGCCAGCAGCATCACAGGGGGGAACACTGAAGCTTTCTTT. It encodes CASSITGGNTEAFF. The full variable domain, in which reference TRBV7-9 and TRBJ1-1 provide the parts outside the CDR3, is DTGVSQNPRHKITKRGQNVTFRCDPISEHNRLYWYRQTLGQGPEFLTYFQNEAQLEKSRLLSDRFSAERPKGSFSTLEIQRTEQGDSAMYLCASSITGGNTEAFFGQGTRLTVV.

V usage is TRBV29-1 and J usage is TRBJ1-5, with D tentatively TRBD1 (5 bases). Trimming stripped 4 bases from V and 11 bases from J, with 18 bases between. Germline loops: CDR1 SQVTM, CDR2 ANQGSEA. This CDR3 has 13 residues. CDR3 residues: CSVGGVSGEAQHF. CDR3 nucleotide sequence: TGCAGCGTTGGAGGGGTTTCCGGGGAGGCCCAGCATTTT.

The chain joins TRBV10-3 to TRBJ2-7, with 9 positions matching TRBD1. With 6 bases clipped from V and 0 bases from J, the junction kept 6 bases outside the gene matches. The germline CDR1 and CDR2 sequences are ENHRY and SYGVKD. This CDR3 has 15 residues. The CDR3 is CAIRMTGGSSYEQYF. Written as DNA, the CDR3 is TGTGCCATCAGAATGACAGGGGGTTCCTCCTACGAGCAGTACTTC.

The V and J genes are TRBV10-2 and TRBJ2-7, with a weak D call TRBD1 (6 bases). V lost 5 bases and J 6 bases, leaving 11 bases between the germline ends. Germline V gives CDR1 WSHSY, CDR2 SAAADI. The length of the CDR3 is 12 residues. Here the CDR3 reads CASSPGTSEQYF. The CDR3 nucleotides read TGCGCCAGCAGTCCAGGGACAAGCGAGCAGTACTTC.

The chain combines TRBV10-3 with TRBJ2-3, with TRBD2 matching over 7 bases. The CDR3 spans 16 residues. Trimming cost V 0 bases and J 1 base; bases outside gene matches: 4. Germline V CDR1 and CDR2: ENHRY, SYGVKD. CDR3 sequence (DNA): TGTGCCATCAGTGAGTCGAAGCTAGCGGGCACAGATACGCAGTATTTT. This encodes CAISESKLAGTDTQYF.

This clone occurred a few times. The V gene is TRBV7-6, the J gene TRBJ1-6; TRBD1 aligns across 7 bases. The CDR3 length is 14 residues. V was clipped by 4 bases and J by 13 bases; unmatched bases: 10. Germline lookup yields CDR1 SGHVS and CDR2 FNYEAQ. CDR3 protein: CASSSLITTGPLHF. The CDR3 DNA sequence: TGTGCCAGCAGCTCCCTAATAACGACAGGGCCCCTCCACTTT.

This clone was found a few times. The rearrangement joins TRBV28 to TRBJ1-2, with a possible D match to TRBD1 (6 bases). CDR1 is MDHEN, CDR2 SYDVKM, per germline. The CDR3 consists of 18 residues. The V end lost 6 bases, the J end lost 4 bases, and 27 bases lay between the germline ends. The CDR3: CASSSTGRDRTILYGYTF. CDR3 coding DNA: TGTGCCAGCAGCTCGACAGGCCGGGACCGCACGATCCTCTATGGCTACACCTTC.

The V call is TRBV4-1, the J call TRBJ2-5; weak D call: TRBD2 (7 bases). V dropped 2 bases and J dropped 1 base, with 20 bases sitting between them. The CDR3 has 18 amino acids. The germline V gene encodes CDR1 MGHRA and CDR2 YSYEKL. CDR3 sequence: CASSQTGLKLASQETQYF. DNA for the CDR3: TGCGCCAGCAGCCAAACAGGGTTAAAACTAGCGTCCCAAGAGACCCAGTACTTC.

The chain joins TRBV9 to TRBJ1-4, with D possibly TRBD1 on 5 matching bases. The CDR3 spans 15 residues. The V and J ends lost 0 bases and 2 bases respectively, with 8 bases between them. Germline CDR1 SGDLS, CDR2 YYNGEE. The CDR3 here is CASSVEGRTNEKLFF. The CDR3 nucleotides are TGTGCCAGCAGCGTAGAGGGGAGGACTAATGAAAAACTGTTTTTT.